The 24 T cell receptor beta chains reported below all come from one sample, sequenced in a study of blood T cell repertoires in COVID-19. Data came from immunoSEQ multiplex PCR; TCRdb stores just in-frame clones and leaves some out. The table shows over 150,000 clones, with about 86% occurring only once. The sample consisted of peripheral blood. These receptors all come from a man aged 45-60 years with active or convalescent COVID-19.

The CDR3: CASSLEAGGNGYTF. The DNA of the CDR3 is TGCGCCAGCAGCTTGGAGGCAGGGGGCAATGGCTACACCTTC. The chain couples TRBV5-1 to TRBJ1-2; 8 nucleotides match TRBD1. Trimming took 0 bases from V and 6 from J; bases not matched to a gene: 4. This CDR3 region has 14 residues. Germline V lookup: CDR1 SGHRS, CDR2 YFSETQ. The variable domain in full, with the rest retrieved from reference TRBV5-1 and TRBJ1-2, is KAGVTQTPRYLIKTRGQQVTLSCSPISGHRSVSWYQQTPGQGLQFLFEYFSETQRNKGNFPGRFSGRQFSNSRSEMNVSTLELGDSALYLCASSLEAGGNGYTFGSGTRLTVV.

V usage is TRBV7-9 and J usage is TRBJ1-1, with D unclear. Germline V lookup: CDR1 SEHNR, CDR2 FQNEAQ (reference sequence). The CDR3 runs 12 residues. Trimming pared 0 bases from V and 11 bases from J, leaving 10 bases between. The DNA of the CDR3 is TGTGCCAGCAGCTTAGCGGAGGGAGGGGCTTTCTTT. It yields the protein CASSLAEGGAFF.

The chain is built from TRBV28 and TRBJ1-3, with 7 bases identical to TRBD1. J was trimmed by 0 bases and V by 4 bases; bases with no gene match: 15. The germline CDR1 and CDR2 sequences are MDHEN and SYDVKM. CDR3 length: 19 amino acids. CDR3 sequence: CASSSNPGTVRYSGNTIYF. For the CDR3, the DNA is TGTGCCAGCAGTTCGAACCCAGGGACAGTCCGTTACTCTGGAAACACCATATATTTT.

CDR3 sequence (DNA): TGTGCCAGCACTGACAGGGGGCTAGATCAGCCCCAGCATTTT. Its protein is CASTDRGLDQPQHF. The rearrangement links TRBV28 to TRBJ1-5; 10 bases fit TRBD1. This CDR3 is built from 14 residues. V shed 7 bases, J shed 5 bases, and the junction held 5 bases outside the gene matches. Germline V lookup: CDR1 MDHEN, CDR2 SYDVKM.

The chain uses TRBV15 and TRBJ1-4, with D maybe TRBD1 (5 bases). The germline CDR1 and CDR2 sequences are LNHNV and YYDKDF (reference sequence). The CDR3 extends over 13 amino acids. Trimming stripped 0 bases from V and 6 bases from J, with 5 bases between. CDR3 DNA sequence: TGTGCCACCAGCAGAGACAGGGATGAAAAACTGTTTTTT. It encodes CATSRDRDEKLFF.

The rearrangement uses TRBV9 and TRBJ1-2; tentative D call: TRBD1 (5 bases). Between the trimmed V and J ends, which lost 4 bases and 4 bases, there was a span of 11 bases. CDR3 length: 13 residues. Germline CDR1 SGDLS, CDR2 YYNGEE. This CDR3 reads CASSSMGGYGYTF. DNA for the CDR3: TGTGCCAGCAGCTCCATGGGGGGCTATGGCTACACCTTC.

The chain uses TRBV5-4 and TRBJ1-2, with 7 bases fitting TRBD1. The CDR3 is 13 amino acids. The ends lost 5 bases at V and 2 bases at J; junction bases unmatched: 3. The V gene's germline CDR1 is SGHNT and CDR2 YYREEE (reference sequence). The CDR3 DNA sequence: TGTGCCAGCAGACTGACAGGGAACTATGGCTACACCTTC. Encoded protein: CASRLTGNYGYTF.

V and J are TRBV11-2 and TRBJ2-2; TRBD2 agrees at 9 bases. This CDR3 comprises 16 residues. Germline values: CDR1 SGHAT, CDR2 FQNNGV. Unmatched junction bases numbered 4, after V lost 3 bases and J lost 2 bases. The CDR3 DNA reads as TGTGCCAGCAGCTTCGTTAGCGGGAGAAACACCGGGGAGCTGTTTTTT. Translated: CASSFVSGRNTGELFF. Together with reference TRBV11-2 and TRBJ2-2, the CDR3 gives the full variable domain: EAGVAQSPRYKIIEKRQSVAFWCNPISGHATLYWYQQILGQGPKLLIQFQNNGVVDDSQLPKDRFSAERLKGVDSTLKIQPAKLEDSAVYLCASSFVSGRNTGELFFGEGSRLTVL.

This clone came up a few times. The chain employs TRBV3-1 (or the pseudogene TRBV3-2) and TRBJ2-7; TRBD1 aligns across 8 bases. V shed 1 base and J 2 bases; nucleotides not matched to a gene: 1. CDR1 and CDR2 (germline): LGHDT, YNNKEL (reference sequence). The CDR3 consists of 14 residues. The chain's CDR3 is CASSQGTGTYEQYF. The CDR3 nucleotides read TGTGCCAGCAGCCAAGGGACAGGGACCTACGAGCAGTACTTC.

V is TRBV6-2 or TRBV6-3 and J is TRBJ2-6; D perhaps matches TRBD2 (6 bases). The V end lost 6 bases, the J end lost 0 bases, and 21 bases lay between the germline ends. The V gene's germline CDR1 is MNHEY and CDR2 SVGEGT. This CDR3 is built from 19 residues. The CDR3 protein is CASRPKIAETASGANVLTF. CDR3 sequence (DNA): TGTGCCAGCAGACCTAAAATAGCGGAGACGGCCTCTGGGGCCAACGTCCTGACTTTC.

The rearrangement uses TRBV9 and TRBJ2-3, with D hard to call. Trimming stripped 4 bases from V and 2 bases from J, with 11 bases between. This CDR3 has 14 residues. Germline CDR1 and CDR2: SGDLS and YYNGEE. The CDR3 DNA follows: TGTGCCAGCAGCTCCAGGCACTCCACAGATACGCAGTATTTT. It encodes CASSSRHSTDTQYF.

The V gene is TRBV29-1, the J gene TRBJ1-2, with 10 bases identical to TRBD1. The V gene's germline CDR1 is SQVTM and CDR2 ANQGSEA. With V trimmed by 7 bases and J by 6 bases, 5 bases remained unmatched. This CDR3 contains 12 residues. DNA of the CDR3: TGCAGCGCTCGACAGGGGGCCCATGGCTACACCTTC. It specifies CSARQGAHGYTF.

The rearrangement links TRBV29-1 to TRBJ2-1; D might be TRBD1 (6 bases). There are 13 residues in the CDR3. Germline V lookup: CDR1 SQVTM, CDR2 ANQGSEA. Trimming shortened V by 4 bases and J by 8 bases, and 15 bases separated the two germline ends. CDR3 residues: CSVVRGSSYEQFF. The CDR3 DNA reads TGCAGCGTTGTAAGGGGGAGTTCGTATGAGCAGTTCTTC.

This chain joins TRBV9 and TRBJ1-3, with 7 nucleotides matching TRBD1. V shed 3 bases and J 7 bases; nucleotides not matched to a gene: 4. The CDR3 runs 13 residues. The germline V gene encodes CDR1 SGDLS and CDR2 YYNGEE. CDR3 sequence: CASSDSTGNTIYF. As DNA, the CDR3 is TGTGCCAGCAGCGATTCGACAGGGAACACCATATATTTT.

This rearrangement joins TRBV5-1 to TRBJ1-4; D gene unclear. V dropped 4 bases and J dropped 2 bases, with 18 bases sitting between them. The CDR3 runs 17 residues. The V gene's germline CDR1 is SGHRS and CDR2 YFSETQ. The CDR3 nucleotides read TGCGCCAGCAGCGCGGGTTCCACCCCCCGGACTAATGAAAAACTGTTTTTT. This gives the protein CASSAGSTPRTNEKLFF.

The chain uses TRBV6-5 and TRBJ1-1, with 7 bases aligning to TRBD1. V was pared by 5 bases and J by 1 base, with 4 bases of the junction left unmatched. The CDR3 totals 14 residues. Germline-derived CDR1 and CDR2 are MNHEY and SVGAGI. CDR3 protein: CASSRQGENTEAFF. The CDR3 nucleotides read TGTGCCAGCAGTAGACAGGGCGAGAACACTGAAGCTTTCTTT.

This clone was detected once. The gene calls are TRBV21-1 and TRBJ2-3; the D call in the table, TRBD1, was not verified against the DNA. TRBV21-1 is reported as a pseudogene. The CDR3 is 19 amino acids. This CDR3 reads CASRRGGTGGIFGTDTQYF. The CDR3 DNA follows: TGTGCCAGCAGACGTGGCGGGACAGGGGGCATTTTCGGCACAGATACGCAGTATTTT.

This clone was found once. The chain employs TRBV9 and TRBJ2-1, with D maybe TRBD2 (5 bases). CDR1 and CDR2 from the germline V gene are SGDLS and YYNGEE. V shed 4 bases and J shed 8 bases, with 19 bases lying between them. The CDR3 runs 15 residues. The CDR3 spells CASSQRGLSMDEQFF. Here the CDR3 DNA reads TGTGCCAGCAGCCAACGTGGACTCTCTATGGATGAGCAGTTCTTC. The full variable domain, completed using reference TRBV9 and TRBJ2-1, is DSGVTQTPKHLITATGQRVTLRCSPRSGDLSVYWYQQSLDQGLQFLIQYYNGEERAKGNILERFSAQQFPDLHSELNLSSLELGDSALYFCASSQRGLSMDEQFFGPGTRLTVL.

This clone was picked up a small number of times. The chain combines TRBV12-5 with TRBJ1-1; 7 bases map to TRBD1. CDR1 and CDR2 (germline): LGHNT, FRNRAP. The ends lost 1 base at V and 4 bases at J; junction bases unmatched: 3. This CDR3 region has 14 residues. The CDR3 reads CASGLAQGPTEAFF. As DNA, the CDR3 is TGTGCTAGTGGTTTGGCACAGGGGCCCACTGAAGCTTTCTTT.

This chain joins TRBV30 and TRBJ1-2, with D perhaps matching TRBD1 (6 bases). The V end lost 5 bases, the J end lost 5 bases, and 18 bases lay between the germline ends. Germline lookup yields CDR1 GTSNPN and CDR2 SVGIG (reference sequence). This CDR3 is 14 amino acids long. The CDR3 is CAWGKQGAGYGYTF. CDR3 in DNA: TGTGCCTGGGGGAAACAGGGAGCCGGTTATGGCTACACCTTC.

The V gene is TRBV2, the J gene TRBJ2-5; 12 nucleotides align to TRBD2. CDR1 is SNHLY and CDR2 is FYNNEI in the germline V gene. CDR3 length: 15 residues. J lost 4 bases, V lost 7 bases, and 7 bases had no gene match. DNA for the CDR3: TGTGCCAGCACCCCTGGGACTAGCGGGTTAGAGACCCAGTACTTC. Protein product: CASTPGTSGLETQYF.

The J gene is TRBJ2-5, the V gene TRBV7-6, with a possible D match to TRBD1 (6 bases). CDR3 length equals 14 residues. Trimming stripped 3 bases from V and 3 bases from J, with 11 bases between. Germline lookup yields CDR1 SGHVS and CDR2 FNYEAQ. CDR3 coding DNA: TGTGCCAGCAGCTTCTCTCCAGGGGAAGAGACCCAGTACTTC. Translating gives CASSFSPGEETQYF.

The chain combines TRBV7-9 with TRBJ1-4; the match to TRBD1 covers 8 bases. The J segment lost 6 bases and the V segment lost 5 bases, leaving 5 bases of the junction unmatched. Germline lookup yields CDR1 SEHNR and CDR2 FQNEAQ (reference sequence). The CDR3 extends over 14 amino acids. The CDR3: CASSPDRVDEKLFF. For the CDR3, the DNA is TGTGCCAGCAGCCCGGACAGGGTTGATGAAAAACTGTTTTTT. The full variable domain, with the rest looked up from reference TRBV7-9 and TRBJ1-4, is DTGVSQNPRHKITKRGQNVTFRCDPISEHNRLYWYRQTLGQGPEFLTYFQNEAQLEKSRLLSDRFSAERPKGSFSTLEIQRTEQGDSAMYLCASSPDRVDEKLFFGSGTQLSVL.

The gene calls are TRBV2 and TRBJ1-4; unclear D gene. CDR3 length equals 13 residues. V lost 1 base and J 4 bases, leaving 4 bases between the germline ends. Germline V CDR1 and CDR2: SNHLY, FYNNEI. The CDR3 DNA reads as TGTGCCAGCAGTGAAGACATTAATGAAAAACTGTTTTTT. It specifies CASSEDINEKLFF.